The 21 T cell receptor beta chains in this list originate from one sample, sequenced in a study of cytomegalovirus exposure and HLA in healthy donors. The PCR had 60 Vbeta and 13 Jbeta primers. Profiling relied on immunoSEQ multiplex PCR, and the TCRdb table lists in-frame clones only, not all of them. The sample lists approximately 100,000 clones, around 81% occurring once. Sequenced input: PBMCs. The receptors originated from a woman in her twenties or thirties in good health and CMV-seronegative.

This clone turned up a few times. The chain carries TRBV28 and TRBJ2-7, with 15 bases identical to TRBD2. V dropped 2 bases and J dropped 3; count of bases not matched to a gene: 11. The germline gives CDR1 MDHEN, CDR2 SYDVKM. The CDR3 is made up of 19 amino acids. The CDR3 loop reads CASSLLGGGLAGGHYEQYF. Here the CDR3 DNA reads TGTGCCAGCAGTTTACTGGGTGGGGGACTAGCGGGAGGCCACTACGAGCAGTACTTC.

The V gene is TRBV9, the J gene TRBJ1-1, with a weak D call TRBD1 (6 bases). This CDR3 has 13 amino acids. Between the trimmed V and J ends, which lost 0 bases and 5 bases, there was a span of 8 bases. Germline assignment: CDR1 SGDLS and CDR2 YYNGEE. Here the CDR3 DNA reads TGTGCCAGCAGCGTAGAGAGGGGGACTGAAGCTTTCTTT. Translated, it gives CASSVERGTEAFF.

CDR3 region: CASSSGGTAFEGNTIYF. DNA for the CDR3: TGCGCCAGCAGCTCAGGGGGGACAGCCTTCGAAGGAAACACCATATATTTT. The chain has TRBV5-1 and TRBJ1-3, with 7 bases fitting TRBD1. Germline V lookup: CDR1 SGHRS, CDR2 YFSETQ. Trimming removed 3 bases from V and 4 bases from J; junction bases left unmatched: 13. The CDR3 spans 17 residues.

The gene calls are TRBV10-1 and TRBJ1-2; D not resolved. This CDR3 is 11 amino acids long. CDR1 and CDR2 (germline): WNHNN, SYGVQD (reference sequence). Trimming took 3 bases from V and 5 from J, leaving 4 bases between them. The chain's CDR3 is CASSDNYGYTF. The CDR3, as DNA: TGCGCCAGCAGTGACAATTATGGCTACACCTTC.

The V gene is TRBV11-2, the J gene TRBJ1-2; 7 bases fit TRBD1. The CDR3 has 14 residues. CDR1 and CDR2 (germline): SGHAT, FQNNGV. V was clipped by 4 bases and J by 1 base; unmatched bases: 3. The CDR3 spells CASSSGQSNYGYTF. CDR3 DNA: TGTGCCAGCAGCTCGGGACAGAGTAACTATGGCTACACCTTC.

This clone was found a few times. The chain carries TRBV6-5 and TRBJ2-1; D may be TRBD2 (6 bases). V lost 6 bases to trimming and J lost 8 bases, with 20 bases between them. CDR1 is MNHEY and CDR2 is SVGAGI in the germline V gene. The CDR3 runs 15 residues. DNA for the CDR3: TGTGCCAGCAGCGCCAGCGGGCCCAGCCAATATGAGCAGTTCTTC. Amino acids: CASSASGPSQYEQFF.

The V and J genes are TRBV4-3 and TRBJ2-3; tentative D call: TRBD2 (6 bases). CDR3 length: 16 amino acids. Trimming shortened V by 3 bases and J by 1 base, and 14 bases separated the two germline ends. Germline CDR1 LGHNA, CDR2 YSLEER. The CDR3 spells CASSHTLAARTDTQYF. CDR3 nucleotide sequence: TGCGCCAGCAGCCATACACTAGCTGCCCGCACAGATACGCAGTATTTT.

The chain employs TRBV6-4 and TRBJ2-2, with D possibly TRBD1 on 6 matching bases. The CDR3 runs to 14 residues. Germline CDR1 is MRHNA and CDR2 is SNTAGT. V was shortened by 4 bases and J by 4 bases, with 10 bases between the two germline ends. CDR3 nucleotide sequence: TGTGCCAGCAGTGCCGGGACACCCACCGGGGAGCTGTTTTTT. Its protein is CASSAGTPTGELFF.

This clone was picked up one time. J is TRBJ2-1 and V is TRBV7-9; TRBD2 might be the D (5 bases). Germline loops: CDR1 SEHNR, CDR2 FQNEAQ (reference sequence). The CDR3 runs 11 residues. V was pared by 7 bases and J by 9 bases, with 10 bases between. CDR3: CASTGRGEQFF. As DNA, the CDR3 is TGTGCCAGCACCGGTCGGGGTGAGCAGTTCTTC.

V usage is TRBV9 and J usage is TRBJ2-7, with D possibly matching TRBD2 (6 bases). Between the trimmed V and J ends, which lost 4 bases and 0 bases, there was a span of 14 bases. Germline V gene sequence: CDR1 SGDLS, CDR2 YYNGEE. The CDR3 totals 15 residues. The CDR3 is CASSPPGASSYEQYF. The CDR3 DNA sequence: TGTGCCAGCAGCCCACCGGGAGCCTCCTCCTACGAGCAGTACTTC.

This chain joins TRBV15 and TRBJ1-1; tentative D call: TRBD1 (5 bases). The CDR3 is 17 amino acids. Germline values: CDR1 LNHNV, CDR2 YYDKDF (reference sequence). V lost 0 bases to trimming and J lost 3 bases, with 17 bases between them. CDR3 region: CATSRERGAGSYTEAFF. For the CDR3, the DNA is TGTGCCACCAGCAGAGAGAGAGGGGCGGGGTCGTACACTGAAGCTTTCTTT.

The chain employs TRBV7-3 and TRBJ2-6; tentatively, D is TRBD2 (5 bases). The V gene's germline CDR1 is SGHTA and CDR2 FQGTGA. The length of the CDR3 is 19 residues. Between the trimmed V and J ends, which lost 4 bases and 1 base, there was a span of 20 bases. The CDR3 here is CASSSRPGGRVSGANVLTF. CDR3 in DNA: TGTGCCAGCAGCTCCCGTCCGGGTGGGAGAGTTTCTGGGGCCAACGTCCTGACTTTC.

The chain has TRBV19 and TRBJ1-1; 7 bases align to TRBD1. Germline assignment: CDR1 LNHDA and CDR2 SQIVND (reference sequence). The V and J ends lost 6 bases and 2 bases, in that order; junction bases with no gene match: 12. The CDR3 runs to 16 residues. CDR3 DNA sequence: TGTGCCAGTAGCCCCTACCCCGGGACAGTAAACACTGAAGCTTTCTTT. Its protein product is CASSPYPGTVNTEAFF. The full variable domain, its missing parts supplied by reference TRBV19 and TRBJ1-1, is DGGITQSPKYLFRKEGQNVTLSCEQNLNHDAMYWYRQDPGQGLRLIYYSQIVNDFQKGDIAEGYSVSREKKESFPLTVTSAQKNPTAFYLCASSPYPGTVNTEAFFGQGTRLTVV.

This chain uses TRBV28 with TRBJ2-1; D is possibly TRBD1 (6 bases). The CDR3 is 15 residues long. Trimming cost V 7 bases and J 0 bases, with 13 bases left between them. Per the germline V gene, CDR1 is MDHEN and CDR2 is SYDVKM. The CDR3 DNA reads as TGTGCCAGCAAAAGTGGGGGCGGCTCCTACAATGAGCAGTTCTTC. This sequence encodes CASKSGGGSYNEQFF.

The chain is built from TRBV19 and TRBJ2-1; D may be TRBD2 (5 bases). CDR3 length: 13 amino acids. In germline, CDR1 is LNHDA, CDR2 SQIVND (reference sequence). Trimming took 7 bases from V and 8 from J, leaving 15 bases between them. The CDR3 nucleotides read TGTGCCAGTAAGAGGGTGGACGGTCATGAGCAGTTCTTC. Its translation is CASKRVDGHEQFF.

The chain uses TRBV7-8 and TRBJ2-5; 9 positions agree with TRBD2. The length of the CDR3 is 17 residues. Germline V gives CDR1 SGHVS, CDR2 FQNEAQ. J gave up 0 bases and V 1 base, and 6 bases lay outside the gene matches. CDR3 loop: CASSLGRLAGNQETQYF. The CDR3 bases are TGTGCCAGCAGCTTAGGTCGGCTAGCGGGGAACCAAGAGACCCAGTACTTC.

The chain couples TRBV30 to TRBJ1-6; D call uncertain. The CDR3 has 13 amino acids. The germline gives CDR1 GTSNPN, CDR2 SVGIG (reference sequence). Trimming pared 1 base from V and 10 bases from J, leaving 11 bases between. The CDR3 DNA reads TGTGCCTGGAGTGCAGGAATGAACTCACCCCTCCACTTT. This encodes CAWSAGMNSPLHF. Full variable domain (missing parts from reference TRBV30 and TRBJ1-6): SQTIHQWPATLVQPVGSPLSLECTVEGTSNPNLYWYRQAAGRGLQLLFYSVGIGQISSEVPQNLSASRPQDRQFILSSKKLLLSDSGFYLCAWSAGMNSPLHFGNGTRLTVT.

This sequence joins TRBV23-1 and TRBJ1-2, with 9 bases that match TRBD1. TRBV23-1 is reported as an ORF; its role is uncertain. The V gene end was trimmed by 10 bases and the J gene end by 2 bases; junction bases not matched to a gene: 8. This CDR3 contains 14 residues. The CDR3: CANSAGTGNYGYTF. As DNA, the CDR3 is TGCGCCAACTCCGCCGGGACAGGGAACTATGGCTACACCTTC.

In DNA, the CDR3 is TGTGCCAGCAGTTTCGCCCTTGGGACTAGCTCAGATACGCAGTATTTT. Its translation is CASSFALGTSSDTQYF. The chain is built from TRBV27 and TRBJ2-3; 9 nucleotides align to TRBD2. J lost 4 bases, V lost 3 bases, and 8 bases had no gene match. The CDR3 is 16 amino acids. Germline V CDR1 and CDR2: MNHEY, SMNVEV (reference sequence).

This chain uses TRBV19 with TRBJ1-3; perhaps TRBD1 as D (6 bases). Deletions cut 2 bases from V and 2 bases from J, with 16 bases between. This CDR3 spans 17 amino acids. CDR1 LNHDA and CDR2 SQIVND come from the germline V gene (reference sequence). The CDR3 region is CASSIPHRDLAGNTIYF. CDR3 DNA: TGTGCCAGTAGTATACCGCACAGGGATCTCGCTGGAAACACCATATATTTT.

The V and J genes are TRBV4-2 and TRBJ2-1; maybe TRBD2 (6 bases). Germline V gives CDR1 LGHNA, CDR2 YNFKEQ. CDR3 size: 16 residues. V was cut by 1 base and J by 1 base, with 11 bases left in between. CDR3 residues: CASSQVGTASYNEQFF. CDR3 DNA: TGTGCCAGCAGCCAAGTTGGGACTGCGTCCTACAATGAGCAGTTCTTC.